This T cell receptor beta chain derives from a study of OX40 agonist ivuxolimab in advanced cancers. Turning to the study itself: Given to patients was ivuxolimab, an agonistic anti-OX40 (CD134) antibody. Among those treated, three patients had partial responses, one with hepatocellular carcinoma and two with cutaneous melanoma.

The study, taken as a whole, reports: In the 0.1-3.0 mg/kg groups, partial responders showed among the lowest expansion.

People who had autoimmune disease history or systemic immunosuppression were excluded. Sequenced by immunoSEQ multiplex PCR; TCRdb stores in-frame clones only, minus some. The sample includes about 76,000 clones, 89% of them seen just once. The germline CDR1 and CDR2 sequences are MDHEN and SYDVKM. This CDR3 region has 14 residues. Trimming took off 10 bases at V and 0 bases at J, with 12 bases between the two ends. Concerning this clone itself: Its matching antigen is unknown.

The sequencing here drew on CD4+ or CD8+ T cells sorted from blood, taken in a trial of the OX40 agonist ivuxolimab. The chain joins TRBV28 to TRBJ1-4, with TRBD1 as a possible D gene (6 bases). This clonotype was sampled from an adult with an advanced solid tumor such as melanoma, head and neck, liver or kidney cancer. The CDR3 nucleotides are TGTGCCACCCATGGGACAACAACTAATGAAAAACTGTTTTTT. This codes for CATHGTTTNEKLFF.